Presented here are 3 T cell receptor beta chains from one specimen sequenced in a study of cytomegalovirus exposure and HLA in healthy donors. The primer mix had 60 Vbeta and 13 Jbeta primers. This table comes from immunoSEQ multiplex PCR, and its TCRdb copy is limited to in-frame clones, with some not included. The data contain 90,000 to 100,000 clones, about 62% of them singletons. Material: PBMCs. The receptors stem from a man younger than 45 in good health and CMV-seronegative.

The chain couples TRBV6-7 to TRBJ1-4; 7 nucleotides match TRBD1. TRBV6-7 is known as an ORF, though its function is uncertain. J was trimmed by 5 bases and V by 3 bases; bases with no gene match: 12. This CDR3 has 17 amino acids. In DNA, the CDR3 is TGTGCCAGCAGTTATCACCCCCGGGACAGCCAGAATGAAAAACTGTTTTTT. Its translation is CASSYHPRDSQNEKLFF.

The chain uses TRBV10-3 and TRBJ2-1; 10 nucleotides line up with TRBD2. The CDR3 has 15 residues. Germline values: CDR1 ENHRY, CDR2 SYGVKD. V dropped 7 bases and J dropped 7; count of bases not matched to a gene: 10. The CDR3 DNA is TGTGCCATCAAATCAGCGGGGGGGCCGGAGAATGAGCAGTTCTTC. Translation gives CAIKSAGGPENEQFF.

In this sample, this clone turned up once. For the CDR3, the DNA is TGTGCCAGCAGCGTAGCAGGGGCTAGGTCCTACGAGCAGTACTTC. It encodes CASSVAGARSYEQYF. The rearrangement uses TRBV9 and TRBJ2-7; D perhaps matches TRBD1 (6 bases). The CDR3 totals 15 residues. Trimming took 0 bases from V and 1 from J, leaving 11 bases between them. From germline, CDR1 is SGDLS and CDR2 YYNGEE.